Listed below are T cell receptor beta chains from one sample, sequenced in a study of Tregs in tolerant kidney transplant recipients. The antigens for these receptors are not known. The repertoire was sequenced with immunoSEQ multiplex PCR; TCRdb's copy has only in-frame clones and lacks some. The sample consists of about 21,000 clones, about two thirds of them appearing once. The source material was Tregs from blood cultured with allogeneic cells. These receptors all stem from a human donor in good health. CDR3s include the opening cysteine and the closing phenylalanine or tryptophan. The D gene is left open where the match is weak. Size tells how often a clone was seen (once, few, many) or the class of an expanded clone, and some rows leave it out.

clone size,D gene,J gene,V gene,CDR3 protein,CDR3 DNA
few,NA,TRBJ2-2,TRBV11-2,CASSLGVGTNTGELFF,TGTGCCAGCAGCTTAGGAGTCGGAACGAACACCGGGGAGCTGTTTTTT
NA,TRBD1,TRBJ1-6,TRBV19,CASRTGAYNSPLHF,TGTGCCAGTAGAACAGGGGCTTATAATTCACCCCTCCACTTT
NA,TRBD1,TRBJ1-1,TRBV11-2,CASSSKTGTGDAEAFF,TGTGCCAGCAGCTCCAAGACCGGGACAGGAGACGCTGAAGCTTTCTTT
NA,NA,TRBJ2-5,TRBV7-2,CASSLAGGWETQYF,TGTGCCAGCAGCTTAGCAGGGGGATGGGAGACCCAGTACTTC
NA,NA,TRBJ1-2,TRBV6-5,CASSYRGGYTF,TGTGCCAGCAGTTACAGGGGGGGTTACACCTTC
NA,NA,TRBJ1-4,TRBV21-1,CASSKGRESEGGWATNEKLFF,TGTGCCAGCAGCAAAGGAAGAGAATCAGAGGGGGGCTGGGCAACTAATGAAAAACTGTTTTTT
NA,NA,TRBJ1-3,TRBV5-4,CASSLAGSGNTIYF,TGTGCCAGCAGCTTGGCTGGGTCTGGAAACACCATATATTTT
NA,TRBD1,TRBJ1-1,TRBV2,CASRPDRGRAFF,TGTGCCAGCAGGCCAGACAGGGGAAGAGCTTTCTTT
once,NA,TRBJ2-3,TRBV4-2,CASSRRTGFFTDTQYF,TGTGCCAGCAGCCGCCGGACTGGTTTTTTCACAGATACGCAGTATTTT
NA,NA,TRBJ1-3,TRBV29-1,CSVVVDSGNTIYF,TGCAGCGTTGTAGTCGACTCTGGAAACACCATATATTTT
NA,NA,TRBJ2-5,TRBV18,CASSPEGSRWETQYF,TGTGCCAGCTCACCAGAGGGTAGCCGGTGGGAGACCCAGTACTTC
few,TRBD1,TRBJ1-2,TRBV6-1,CASSELGTVYGYTF,TGTGCCAGCAGTGAATTGGGGACAGTCTATGGCTACACCTTC
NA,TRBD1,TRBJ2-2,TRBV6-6,CASSPGQGTDTGELFF,TGTGCCAGCAGTCCGGGACAGGGGACCGACACCGGGGAGCTGTTTTTT
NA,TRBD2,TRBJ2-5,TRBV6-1,CASTGLAGGIETQYF,TGTGCCAGCACAGGACTAGCGGGGGGGATAGAGACCCAGTACTTC
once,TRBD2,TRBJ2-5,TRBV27,CASTPSLAVLQETQYF,TGTGCCAGCACCCCCTCACTAGCGGTATTACAAGAGACCCAGTACTTC
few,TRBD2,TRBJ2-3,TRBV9,CASNPGGSTDTQYF,TGTGCCAGCAACCCGGGAGGCAGCACAGATACGCAGTATTTT
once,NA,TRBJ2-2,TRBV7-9,CASSLGSGPLSVRELFF,TGTGCCAGCAGCTTAGGTTCTGGCCCCCTGAGTGTTCGGGAGCTGTTTTTT
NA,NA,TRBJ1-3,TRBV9,CASSVARGNTIYF,TGTGCCAGCAGCGTAGCTCGTGGAAACACCATATATTTT
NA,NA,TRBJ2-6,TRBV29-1,CSVWHPLAQSRANVLTF,TGCAGCGTTTGGCATCCACTAGCACAAAGTCGGGCCAACGTCCTGACTTTC
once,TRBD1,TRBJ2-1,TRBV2,CASSALRQGRGNEQFF,TGTGCCAGCAGTGCCCTCAGACAGGGAAGAGGCAATGAGCAGTTCTTC